This is a list of T cell receptor beta chains from one sample in a study of cytomegalovirus exposure and HLA in healthy donors. Using immunoSEQ multiplex PCR, the repertoire was profiled, and TCRdb retains in-frame clones only, with some absent. The table includes 150,000 to 200,000 clones, roughly 70% detected once. The sequencing sample was made of PBMCs. These receptors all come from a girl between 10 and 17 years old in good health and CMV-seronegative. Both conserved end residues are part of each CDR3. Each record gives: clone size, J gene, V gene, D gene, CDR3 DNA, CDR3 protein. D genes are given only for firm matches. Clone size is shown for a subset of rows, as once, few, many or a class of expanded clone.

clone size: .
J gene: TRBJ2-7
V gene: TRBV19
D gene: TRBD2
CDR3 DNA: TGTGCCAGTAGTACCGGGACTAGCGGGTCCCATCAGTACTTC
CDR3 protein: CASSTGTSGSHQYF

clone size: .
J gene: TRBJ1-1
V gene: TRBV30
D gene: TRBD1
CDR3 DNA: TGTGCCTGGAGTCGGGACAGGAAAGCTTTCTTT
CDR3 protein: CAWSRDRKAFF

clone size: once
J gene: TRBJ2-1
V gene: TRBV23-1
D gene: .
CDR3 DNA: TGCGCCAGCAGTCACAAGTTCTTC
CDR3 protein: CASSHKFF

clone size: .
J gene: TRBJ2-7
V gene: TRBV4-2
D gene: TRBD2
CDR3 DNA: TGTGCCAGCAGCCAAGAAGATAGCGGGATCTCCTACGAGCAGTACTTC
CDR3 protein: CASSQEDSGISYEQYF

clone size: .
J gene: TRBJ2-3
V gene: TRBV5-5
D gene: .
CDR3 DNA: TGTGCCAGCAGCTTGGGGGGGCCAGCAGATACGCAGTATTTT
CDR3 protein: CASSLGGPADTQYF

clone size: .
J gene: TRBJ1-1
V gene: TRBV10-1
D gene: .
CDR3 DNA: TGCGCCAGCAGTGGGTCGAGGGTGAACACTGAAGCTTTCTTT
CDR3 protein: CASSGSRVNTEAFF

clone size: .
J gene: TRBJ1-5
V gene: TRBV9
D gene: .
CDR3 DNA: TGTGCCAGCAGCGTAGCAGGGGTCGATCAGCCCCAGCATTTT
CDR3 protein: CASSVAGVDQPQHF

clone size: .
J gene: TRBJ2-6
V gene: TRBV19
D gene: .
CDR3 DNA: TGTGCCAGTAGTGTGGGCCCTTCTGGGGCCAACGTCCTGACTTTC
CDR3 protein: CASSVGPSGANVLTF

clone size: .
J gene: TRBJ2-1
V gene: TRBV9
D gene: .
CDR3 DNA: TGTGCCAGCAGCGTAGGGGGACAAGGCATGTACAATGAGCAGTTCTTC
CDR3 protein: CASSVGGQGMYNEQFF

clone size: few
J gene: TRBJ2-7
V gene: TRBV15
D gene: TRBD1
CDR3 DNA: TGTGCCACCAGCAGGAGGGGACAGGTGATCTACGAGCAGTACTTC
CDR3 protein: CATSRRGQVIYEQYF

clone size: .
J gene: TRBJ1-5
V gene: TRBV30
D gene: .
CDR3 DNA: TGTGCCTGGAGCGGGGGGATCAATCAGCCCCAGCATTTT
CDR3 protein: CAWSGGINQPQHF

clone size: .
J gene: TRBJ2-7
V gene: TRBV11-3
D gene: TRBD1
CDR3 DNA: TGTGCCAGCAGCCCAGGGACAGGGGGATCCCGCGAGCAGTACTTC
CDR3 protein: CASSPGTGGSREQYF

clone size: .
J gene: TRBJ1-2
V gene: TRBV7-9
D gene: .
CDR3 DNA: TGTGCCAGCTGTAAAGAAGGCAGGTCGTTCGATGGCTACACCTTC
CDR3 protein: CASCKEGRSFDGYTF

clone size: .
J gene: TRBJ2-5
V gene: TRBV19
D gene: TRBD2
CDR3 DNA: TGTGCCAGTAGTACCGGGACTAGCGGGGGGCCAGAGACCCAGTACTTC
CDR3 protein: CASSTGTSGGPETQYF